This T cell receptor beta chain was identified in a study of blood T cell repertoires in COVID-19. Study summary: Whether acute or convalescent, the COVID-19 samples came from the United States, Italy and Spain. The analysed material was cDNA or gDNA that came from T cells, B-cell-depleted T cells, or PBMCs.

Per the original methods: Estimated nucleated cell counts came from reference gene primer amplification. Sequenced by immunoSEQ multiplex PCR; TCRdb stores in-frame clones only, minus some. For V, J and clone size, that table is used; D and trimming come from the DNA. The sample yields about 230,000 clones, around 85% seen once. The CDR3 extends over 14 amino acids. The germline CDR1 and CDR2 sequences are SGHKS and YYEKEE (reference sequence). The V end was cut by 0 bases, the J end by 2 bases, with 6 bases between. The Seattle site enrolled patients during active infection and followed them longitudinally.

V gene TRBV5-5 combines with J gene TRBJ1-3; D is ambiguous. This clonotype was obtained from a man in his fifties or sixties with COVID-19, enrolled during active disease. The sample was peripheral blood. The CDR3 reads CASSLASPGNTIYF. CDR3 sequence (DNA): TGTGCCAGCAGCTTGGCTTCTCCTGGAAACACCATATATTTT.